This TCR beta chain originates from a study of metastatic and nonmetastatic thyroid tumors. Every patient underwent thyroid surgery untreated. In the study's own analysis: Differences in CDR3 between clinicopathological groups were drawn on to build a classifier intended to discriminate distant-metastatic papillary thyroid cancer patients. TCRdb re-analyzed the PCR reads using MiXCR. The V and J calls were not made by the authors but by TCRdb's processing. In the table there are approximately 38,000 clones, about a sixth of which are singletons. Germline CDR1 reads SGHAT; CDR2 reads FQDESV (reference sequence). Trimming took off 2 bases at V and 2 bases at J, with 10 bases between the two ends. This CDR3 comprises 15 residues.

This clonotype was obtained from a female donor with papillary thyroid cancer or a benign thyroid nodule (not recorded which). Some clones in this sample may be carry-over from other donors' samples. The chain has TRBV11-1 and TRBJ2-1; unclear D gene. Source material: blood. The CDR3 protein is CASSLIRRAYNEQFF. The CDR3 DNA reads TGTGCCAGCAGCTTAATCCGGAGAGCCTACAATGAGCAGTTCTTC.